This entry lists 12 T cell receptor beta chains sequenced from one sample in a study of response to subunit inactivated influenza vaccine listed by TCRdb under 2018. The protocol used for the library was RT-PCR. Sequencing relied on an Illumina HiSeq 2500. TCRdb redid the processing of the public reads, applying fastp at Q25 and MiXCR, and retained in-frame beta chains. Rows with a matching CDR3 protein are joined into one entry that keeps the most common DNA and genes. The sample data list about 780,000 distinct CDR3 sequences, and 18% of these were observed just once. Approximately 11% of the sample lies in the top ten. This specimen consisted of PBMCs from blood, obtained roughly 5 days after vaccination. These receptors were obtained from a man aged 45-65 years who received an inactivated influenza vaccine. Donor details come from another sample of the same person, matched by shared clones.

The chain recombines TRBV3-1 with TRBJ1-5; perhaps TRBD1 as D (5 bases). Trimming shortened V by 1 base and J by 3 bases, and 10 bases separated the two germline ends. Germline V lookup: CDR1 LGHDT, CDR2 YNNKEL (reference sequence). The CDR3 runs to 15 residues. CDR3 coding DNA: TGTGCCAGCAGCCAAGGCATAGGGGCCAATCAGCCCCAGCATTTT. This codes for CASSQGIGANQPQHF.

This chain connects TRBV12-3 or TRBV12-4 to TRBJ1-5; unclear D gene. This CDR3 contains 17 residues. V was cut by 6 bases and J by 2 bases, with 20 bases left in between. CDR3 DNA sequence: TGTGCCAGCAGCCTCTCCCCGGGATTACGGGGCAATCAGCCCCAGCATTTT. This encodes CASSLSPGLRGNQPQHF.

Of note for this clonotype: A much larger clonotype is one base distant, so this may be a read error. V usage is TRBV20-1 and J usage is TRBJ2-7; D may be TRBD1 or TRBD2 (5 bases each). The CDR3 is 14 amino acids. From germline, CDR1 is DFQATT and CDR2 SNEGSKA (reference sequence). Deletions cut 3 bases from V and 4 bases from J, with 16 bases between. CDR3 loop: CSASPDRGPYEQYF. CDR3 nucleotides: TGCAGTGCTAGTCCCGACCGGGGCCCATACGAGCAGTACTTC.

The chain links TRBV5-6 to TRBJ2-1, with D unresolved. Germline CDR1 reads SGHDT; CDR2 reads YYEEEE. The CDR3 contains 13 residues. Trimming pared 1 base from V and 8 bases from J, leaving 10 bases between. CDR3 DNA: TGTGCCAGCAGCTTGTCCGTGCGGTATGAGCAGTTCTTC. It codes for CASSLSVRYEQFF.

The chain is built from TRBV3-1 and TRBJ2-2; D not resolved. CDR1 is LGHDT and CDR2 is YNNKEL in the germline V gene (reference sequence). V lost 0 bases, J lost 6 bases, and 11 bases lay in between. The length of the CDR3 is 15 residues. CDR3 in DNA: TGTGCCAGCAGCCAAGATAACTCCTTGGCCGGGGAGCTGTTTTTT. This gives the protein CASSQDNSLAGELFF.

This chain joins TRBV18 and TRBJ2-7; no definite D call. Germline assignment: CDR1 KGHSH and CDR2 LQKENI. The germline V and J ends were trimmed by 0 bases and 4 bases, with 7 bases remaining between them. There are 13 residues in the CDR3. The CDR3 protein is CASSPPLSYEQYF. For the CDR3, the DNA is TGTGCCAGCTCACCACCGCTAAGTTACGAGCAGTACTTC.

A remark on this clonotype: The germline gene is not matched at one end of the junction; a read error may be the cause. The chain carries TRBV6-5 and TRBJ1-4; the match to TRBD1 covers 10 bases. The CDR3 loop spans 15 amino acids. Germline V gives CDR1 MNHEY, CDR2 SVGAGI. DNA of the CDR3: TGTGTCAGCAGTACTGGACAGGGGGTACGGGAAAAACTGTTTTTT. It codes for CVSSTGQGVREKLFF.

This chain links TRBV28 with TRBJ2-4; tentative D call: TRBD1 (6 bases). The ends were cut back, 6 bases at V and 0 bases at J, with 15 bases in the middle. CDR1 is MDHEN, CDR2 SYDVKM, per germline. CDR3 length: 16 amino acids. The CDR3 DNA reads as TGTGCCAGCAGCCGGGACAACCTCCTAGCCAAAAACATTCAGTACTTC. The encoded protein is CASSRDNLLAKNIQYF.

This chain uses TRBV12-3 or TRBV12-4 with TRBJ1-3, with 10 bases that match TRBD1. CDR3 size: 16 residues. J gave up 0 bases and V 6 bases, and 5 bases lay outside the gene matches. DNA of the CDR3: TGTGCCAGCAGACTGGGACAGGGGATCTCTGGAAACACCATATATTTT. This translates into CASRLGQGISGNTIYF.

This chain joins TRBV5-1 and TRBJ1-1; possibly TRBD1 for D (5 bases). The V end lost 2 bases, the J end lost 4 bases, and 18 bases lay between the germline ends. This CDR3 comprises 16 residues. CDR1 is SGHRS and CDR2 is YFSETQ in the germline V gene. The CDR3 reads CASSFLASRAITEAFF. In DNA form, the CDR3 reads TGCGCCAGCAGCTTTCTCGCTTCCAGGGCGATCACTGAAGCTTTCTTT. The whole variable domain, remainder taken from reference TRBV5-1 and TRBJ1-1, is KAGVTQTPRYLIKTRGQQVTLSCSPISGHRSVSWYQQTPGQGLQFLFEYFSETQRNKGNFPGRFSGRQFSNSRSEMNVSTLELGDSALYLCASSFLASRAITEAFFGQGTRLTVV.

This clonotype was found a few times. This rearrangement joins TRBV20-1 to TRBJ2-3, with 8 nucleotides matching TRBD1. V trimming: 3 bases; J trimming: 2 bases; junction bases outside the gene matches: 7. The CDR3 spans 15 residues. Germline CDR1 reads DFQATT; CDR2 reads SNEGSKA (reference sequence). CDR3 sequence: CSASAGGVLTDTQYF. The CDR3 coding sequence is TGCAGTGCTAGTGCAGGGGGCGTACTCACAGATACGCAGTATTTT.

The rearrangement uses TRBV12-3 or TRBV12-4 and TRBJ1-5, with 7 bases matching TRBD1. This CDR3 is 13 amino acids long. Trimming took 5 bases from V and 6 from J; bases not matched to a gene: 4. The CDR3 here is CASSTTGTQPQHF. CDR3 DNA: TGTGCCAGCAGTACGACAGGGACTCAGCCCCAGCATTTT.